The 14 T cell receptor beta chains listed next were all sequenced from one sample in a study of early T cells in non-severe SARS-CoV-2 infection. TCRdb independently ran MiXCR on the 5' RACE reads; one entry per CDR3 protein. This table has tens of thousands of distinct CDR3 sequences, 9.1% appearing once. Sequencing was done on a sample of whole blood. These receptors came from an adult who was a healthcare worker with PCR-confirmed SARS-CoV-2 infection or an uninfected control (not recorded which).

This clonotype was observed a handful of times. The chain couples TRBV6-2 or TRBV6-3 to TRBJ2-2, with 10 bases identical to TRBD2. The V segment lost 6 bases and the J segment 3 bases; nucleotides outside the gene matches: 16. Germline V gene sequence: CDR1 MNHEY, CDR2 SVGEGT. CDR3 length: 19 residues. The CDR3 DNA reads TGTGCCAGCAGCCACCCCCTGGGGCTAGCGGGAGCTTACACCGGGGAGCTGTTTTTT. Protein product: CASSHPLGLAGAYTGELFF.

As to this clonotype: The junction departs from germline at one end; a sequencing error may be responsible. The chain carries TRBV5-6 and TRBJ2-4; D is uncertain. The CDR3 has 12 residues. Germline CDR1 is SGHDT and CDR2 is YYEEEE. As DNA, the CDR3 is TGTGCCAGCAGTCGCCCCGGGTCTTTCTTAAGTTTC. It translates to CASSRPGSFLSF.

This clonotype was observed a handful of times. V gene TRBV7-9 combines with J gene TRBJ1-4; 7 bases align to TRBD1. V trimming: 4 bases; J trimming: 11 bases; junction bases outside the gene matches: 10. The CDR3 extends over 14 amino acids. Germline CDR1 SEHNR, CDR2 FQNEAQ (reference sequence). CDR3: CASSSSRLQGKLFF. The CDR3 DNA reads TGTGCCAGCAGCTCCTCAAGACTACAGGGGAAACTGTTTTTT.

This clonotype was detected many times. The chain recombines TRBV27 with TRBJ1-5, with D tentatively TRBD1 (5 bases). The germline V and J ends were trimmed by 7 bases and 6 bases, with 13 bases remaining between them. Germline V gene data show CDR1 as MNHEY and CDR2 as SMNVEV (reference sequence). CDR3 size: 13 residues. The CDR3, as DNA: TGTGCCAGCATCTTTGGAGGGGTTCAGCCCCAGCATTTT. Translating gives CASIFGGVQPQHF.

The chain joins TRBV5-1 to TRBJ2-1; TRBD2 aligns across 7 bases. The CDR3 contains 12 residues. Per the germline V gene, CDR1 is SGHRS and CDR2 is YFSETQ. Trimming took 2 bases from V and 12 from J; bases not matched to a gene: 5. The CDR3 region has the DNA TGCGCCAGCAGCTTTGGGGGGGAATCGCAGTTCTTC. Amino acids: CASSFGGESQFF.

The rearrangement links TRBV2 to TRBJ2-7; a possible D gene is TRBD1 (6 bases). Per the germline V gene, CDR1 is SNHLY and CDR2 is FYNNEI. Between the trimmed V and J ends, which lost 4 bases and 4 bases, there was a span of 14 bases. This CDR3 has 14 amino acids. CDR3 in amino acids: CASSVSGQRYEQYF. In DNA form, the CDR3 reads TGTGCCAGCAGTGTATCCGGACAGAGATACGAGCAGTACTTC.

This clonotype appeared a few times. The V gene is TRBV10-3, the J gene TRBJ2-1; 10 bases are a match to TRBD1. The V gene's germline CDR1 is ENHRY and CDR2 SYGVKD. This CDR3 contains 16 residues. V lost 0 bases to trimming and J lost 5 bases; unmatched junction nucleotides: 4. The DNA for the CDR3 is TGTGCCATCAGTGAGTCGGGCGGACAGGGGGACAATGAGCAGTTCTTC. Translated, it gives CAISESGGQGDNEQFF.

This clonotype was seen at least ten times. The gene calls are TRBV5-6 and TRBJ2-2; no reliable D call. Germline values: CDR1 SGHDT, CDR2 YYEEEE. V shed 0 bases and J shed 7 bases, with 7 bases lying between them. The CDR3 length is 13 residues. The CDR3 sequence: CASSLVVGGELFF. In nucleotides, the CDR3 is TGTGCCAGCAGCTTGGTGGTGGGCGGGGAGCTGTTTTTT.

This clonotype has ten or more counts. This chain uses TRBV7-9 with TRBJ2-1; no clear D. From germline, CDR1 is SEHNR and CDR2 FQNEAQ (reference sequence). The CDR3 spans 14 residues. V lost 1 base to trimming and J lost 7 bases, with 11 bases between them. Here the CDR3 reads CASSLGSFRNEQFF. The DNA for the CDR3 is TGTGCCAGCAGCTTAGGTAGTTTTAGGAATGAGCAGTTCTTC.

The rearrangement uses TRBV18 and TRBJ2-7, with D unresolved. The CDR3 has 12 amino acids. V shed 5 bases and J shed 3 bases, with 8 bases lying between them. In germline, CDR1 is KGHSH, CDR2 LQKENI. In nucleotides, the CDR3 is TGTGCCAGCTCATCTACTAACTACGAGCAGTACTTC. This encodes CASSSTNYEQYF.

At least ten counts were recorded for this clonotype. The V gene is TRBV21-1, the J gene TRBJ2-3; the table gives TRBD1 as D, unverified against the DNA. TRBV21-1 is labeled a pseudogene. The CDR3 loop spans 17 amino acids. The CDR3 loop reads CASSKSCSDSSTDTQYF. The CDR3 DNA sequence: TGTGCCAGCAGCAAAAGTTGCTCGGACAGCAGCACAGATACGCAGTATTTT.

This clonotype appeared a few times. The DNA for the CDR3 is TGCAGTGCTAGAGATCCGGGACTCCCCTTCAATGAGCAGTTCTTC. Translated, it gives CSARDPGLPFNEQFF. The chain uses TRBV20-1 and TRBJ2-1; possibly TRBD2 for D (6 bases). The CDR3 has 15 residues. The V and J ends lost 0 bases and 6 bases respectively, with 15 bases between them. Germline-derived CDR1 and CDR2 are DFQATT and SNEGSKA (reference sequence).

This clonotype was seen repeatedly, ten times or more. The J gene is TRBJ2-2, the V gene TRBV5-1; D remains unclear. The CDR3 spans 14 residues. From germline, CDR1 is SGHRS and CDR2 YFSETQ. Trimming removed 0 bases from V and 3 bases from J, with 6 bases in between. The CDR3 here is CASSLGFDTGELFF. CDR3 nucleotides: TGCGCCAGCAGCTTGGGATTTGACACCGGGGAGCTGTTTTTT.

This clonotype showed up many times. The chain is built from TRBV20-1 and TRBJ2-3; D call uncertain. This CDR3 spans 11 amino acids. CDR1 and CDR2 (germline): DFQATT, SNEGSKA (reference sequence). With 3 bases removed from V and 6 bases from J, the gap between germline ends came to 7 bases. The CDR3 DNA is TGCAGTGCTAGCAAGGCGGATACGCAGTATTTT. Its translation: CSASKADTQYF.